This T cell receptor beta chain was profiled in a study of blood T cell repertoires in COVID-19. Study summary: The United States, Italy and Spain were the sources of the acute and convalescent COVID-19 samples. PBMCs, B-cell-depleted T cells, or T cells provided the cDNA or gDNA that made up the material.

Original methodology: Nucleated cell counts were estimated from reference gene primer amplification. Repertoires were generated with immunoSEQ multiplex PCR, while TCRdb's copy carries only in-frame clones and drops some. The D gene and trimming were derived from the DNA, and the V and J assignments and clone size from that table. The table shows over 30,000 clones, with approximately 71% occurring only once. Trimming removed 3 bases at V and 9 bases at J, with 21 bases between. CDR1 and CDR2 from the germline V gene are LNHDA and SQIVND (reference sequence). This CDR3 spans 16 amino acids. The sequence derives from an elderly man with active or convalescent COVID-19. Material: peripheral blood. The chain is built from TRBV19 and TRBJ2-1; tentatively, D is TRBD2 (6 bases). The CDR3 coding sequence is TGTGCCAGTAGTATGTATTCTGACGGGAGTGCGAGTGAGCAGTTCTTC. Its protein product is CASSMYSDGSASEQFF.